The 29 T cell receptor beta chains below come from one sample, sequenced in a study of lymphopenia after photon versus proton radiotherapy. Profiled with immunoSEQ multiplex PCR; TCRdb holds only in-frame clones, not every one. Of around 160,000 clones in the sample, 70% to 90% were seen once. Sequencing used peripheral blood, obtained from a patient treated with photon-based radiotherapy. All receptors derive from a man over 45 with gastric cancer.

The CDR3 DNA follows: TGTGCCAGCAGCTTACTAGCGGGGACCTACGAGCAGTACTTC. It codes for CASSLLAGTYEQYF. J is TRBJ2-7 and V is TRBV7-2; 9 positions agree with TRBD2. This CDR3 region has 14 residues. Germline V gives CDR1 SGHTA, CDR2 FQGNSA. Trimming removed 2 bases from V and 2 bases from J; junction bases left unmatched: 1.

The chain combines TRBV19 with TRBJ2-7; D unresolved. CDR3 length: 15 residues. Trimming left V 2 bases short and J 3 bases short, with 14 bases between. Germline CDR1 is LNHDA and CDR2 is SQIVND (reference sequence). CDR3: CASSISQAPIYEQYF. DNA for the CDR3: TGTGCCAGTAGTATATCCCAGGCCCCCATCTACGAGCAGTACTTC.

The rearrangement uses TRBV4-1 and TRBJ2-7, with D tentatively TRBD2 (6 bases). The CDR3 runs 15 residues. V lost 0 bases and J lost 3, with 12 bases in between. Germline CDR1 and CDR2: MGHRA and YSYEKL. Here the CDR3 reads CASSQEVGGVYEQYF. The CDR3 nucleotides are TGCGCCAGCAGCCAAGAGGTCGGGGGAGTCTACGAGCAGTACTTC.

The chain recombines TRBV5-8 with TRBJ1-2; 8 nucleotides match TRBD1. Unmatched junction bases numbered 1, after V lost 2 bases and J lost 4 bases. The CDR3 is 13 residues long. Germline assignment: CDR1 SGHTS and CDR2 YDEGEE. The CDR3 reads CASSFDRGYGYTF. CDR3 coding DNA: TGTGCCAGCAGCTTTGACAGGGGCTATGGCTACACCTTC.

CDR3 sequence reads: CASSRGAGMQETQYF. The CDR3 DNA follows: TGTGCCAGCAGTAGAGGTGCGGGGATGCAAGAGACCCAGTACTTC. The V call is TRBV7-8, the J call TRBJ2-5, with D possibly being TRBD2 (6 bases). The CDR3 extends over 15 amino acids. V was shortened by 6 bases and J by 2 bases, with 16 bases between the two germline ends. The V gene's germline CDR1 is SGHVS and CDR2 FQNEAQ.

This clone has just a few counts. The chain is built from TRBV6-1 and TRBJ1-2; no firm D call. Germline V gene sequence: CDR1 MNHNS, CDR2 SASEGT. The CDR3 has 10 amino acids. V was trimmed by 10 bases and J by 6 bases, leaving 9 bases between them. The CDR3 here is CATEGNGYTF. As DNA, the CDR3 is TGTGCCACTGAGGGAAATGGCTACACCTTC.

This rearrangement joins TRBV5-8 to TRBJ2-5; 9 positions match TRBD1. This CDR3 is built from 16 residues. V lost 4 bases, J lost 2 bases, and 9 bases stayed unmatched. CDR1 is SGHTS, CDR2 YDEGEE, per germline. CDR3 DNA: TGTGCCAGCAGCCCGGGACAGGGCAATATACAAGAGACCCAGTACTTC. It codes for CASSPGQGNIQETQYF.

The DNA for the CDR3 is TGTGCCAGCAGTATGACAGGGAGCTCTGGAAACACCATATATTTT. Translating gives CASSMTGSSGNTIYF. This sequence joins TRBV6-5 and TRBJ1-3, with TRBD1 matching 7 bases. The CDR3 covers 15 residues. CDR1 is MNHEY, CDR2 SVGAGI, per germline. The V segment lost 5 bases and the J segment 0 bases; nucleotides outside the gene matches: 4.

The chain joins TRBV9 to TRBJ2-1; D gene ambiguous. The CDR3 contains 15 residues. CDR1 is SGDLS and CDR2 is YYNGEE in the germline V gene. V dropped 0 bases and J dropped 2 bases, with 9 bases sitting between them. CDR3 sequence (DNA): TGTGCCAGCAGCGTAGCTAGTGATCCCTACAATGAGCAGTTCTTC. Amino acids: CASSVASDPYNEQFF.

The chain is built from TRBV15 and TRBJ1-1; D might be TRBD1 (5 bases). The CDR3 totals 13 residues. V shed 0 bases and J shed 5 bases, with 7 bases lying between them. Germline CDR1 and CDR2: LNHNV and YYDKDF (reference sequence). The CDR3 DNA follows: TGTGCCACCAGCAGAGATCAGGGAACTGAAGCTTTCTTT. Encoded protein: CATSRDQGTEAFF.

The chain uses TRBV13 and TRBJ2-1; D is perhaps TRBD2 (5 bases). The CDR3 spans 13 residues. V was pared by 5 bases and J by 10 bases, with 15 bases between. Per the germline V gene, CDR1 is PRHDT and CDR2 is FYEKMQ (reference sequence). Written as DNA, the CDR3 is TGTGCCAGCAGCCTCCGGACTGTCGGCGAGCAGTTCTTC. Translating gives CASSLRTVGEQFF. Using reference TRBV13 and TRBJ2-1 for the parts outside the CDR3, the full variable domain is AAGVIQSPRHLIKEKRETATLKCYPIPRHDTVYWYQQGPGQDPQFLISFYEKMQSDKGSIPDRFSAQQFSDYHSELNMSSLELGDSALYFCASSLRTVGEQFFGPGTRLTVL.

This clone was counted a single time. This chain links TRBV29-1 with TRBJ2-1, with D unclear. Trimming took off 4 bases at V and 2 bases at J, with 15 bases between the two ends. There are 15 residues in the CDR3. Germline V gene lookup returns CDR1 SQVTM and CDR2 ANQGSEA. CDR3 DNA: TGCAGCGTTGGAGATCGTCCACCGGCCTACAATGAGCAGTTCTTC. It is translated as CSVGDRPPAYNEQFF.

J is TRBJ1-4 and V is TRBV6-6; 8 nucleotides align to TRBD1. Germline CDR1 reads MNHNY; CDR2 reads SVGAGI (reference sequence). The V and J ends lost 2 bases and 7 bases, in that order; junction bases with no gene match: 3. The CDR3 has 14 amino acids. CDR3 region: CASSYGQGGEKLFF. The CDR3 DNA reads TGTGCCAGCAGTTACGGACAGGGTGGTGAAAAACTGTTTTTT.

The rearrangement uses TRBV7-2 and TRBJ2-5, with D possibly TRBD1 on 6 matching bases. Trimming cost V 5 bases and J 4 bases, with 11 bases left between them. The CDR3 is 13 amino acids. Germline V gene lookup returns CDR1 SGHTA and CDR2 FQGNSA. The CDR3, as DNA: TGTGCCAGCAGCCGAGCGACAGGAGAGACCCAGTACTTC. Translated: CASSRATGETQYF. Full variable domain (rest looked up from reference TRBV7-2 and TRBJ2-5): GAGVSQSPSNKVTEKGKDVELRCDPISGHTALYWYRQSLGQGLEFLIYFQGNSAPDKSGLPSDRFSAERTGGSVSTLTIQRTQQEDSAVYLCASSRATGETQYFGPGTRLLVL.

The chain combines TRBV5-1 with TRBJ2-1, with 8 positions matching TRBD2. V lost 5 bases, J lost 2 bases, and 6 bases stayed unmatched. This CDR3 contains 15 residues. The germline V gene has CDR1 SGHRS and CDR2 YFSETQ. The CDR3 sequence is CASRGSGSTYNEQFF. The CDR3 region has the DNA TGCGCCAGCAGGGGAAGCGGGAGTACCTACAATGAGCAGTTCTTC.

The V and J genes are TRBV7-3 and TRBJ2-7; 8 bases are a match to TRBD1. The CDR3 runs 13 residues. V shed 4 bases, J shed 3 bases, and the junction held 2 bases outside the gene matches. Germline V gene sequence: CDR1 SGHTA, CDR2 FQGTGA. Written as DNA, the CDR3 is TGTGCCAGCAGCTCCGGGACAGGCTACGAGCAGTACTTC. This codes for CASSSGTGYEQYF.

The chain uses TRBV30 and TRBJ2-7, with TRBD1 as a possible D gene (6 bases). There are 11 residues in the CDR3. CDR1 is GTSNPN and CDR2 is SVGIG in the germline V gene (reference sequence). Trimming took 3 bases from V and 7 from J, leaving 10 bases between them. The CDR3, as DNA: TGTGCCTGGAGAACAGGACAGGAGCAGTACTTC. Amino acids: CAWRTGQEQYF.

This sequence joins TRBV11-2 and TRBJ2-1; 13 nucleotides align to TRBD2. The CDR3 is made up of 16 amino acids. Trimming cost V 1 base and J 7 bases; bases outside gene matches: 4. CDR1 SGHAT and CDR2 FQNNGV come from the germline V gene. The CDR3 DNA follows: TGTGCCAGCAGCTTAGGAGGACTAGCGGGAGTGAATGAGCAGTTCTTC. It is translated as CASSLGGLAGVNEQFF.

The chain employs TRBV20-1 and TRBJ1-2; D not certain. Germline CDR1 is DFQATT and CDR2 is SNEGSKA (reference sequence). This CDR3 is built from 10 residues. Trimming took 2 bases from V and 8 from J, leaving 6 bases between them. CDR3 amino acids: CSARQVGYTF. Here the CDR3 DNA reads TGCAGTGCTAGACAGGTCGGCTACACCTTC.

V gene TRBV7-9 combines with J gene TRBJ2-3; 8 nucleotides agree with TRBD1. This CDR3 has 16 residues. The V gene's germline CDR1 is SEHNR and CDR2 FQNEAQ (reference sequence). V was clipped by 5 bases and J by 2 bases; unmatched bases: 9. CDR3 sequence (DNA): TGTGCCAGCAGCACATCCGGGGGACAGGACACAGATACGCAGTATTTT. It encodes CASSTSGGQDTDTQYF.

This clone occurred a few times. CDR3 DNA: TGTGCCAGCAGCTCCGGACTAGCCAACGAGCAGTACTTC. Encoded protein: CASSSGLANEQYF. The genes are TRBV5-6 and TRBJ2-7, with 8 bases identical to TRBD2. Trimming cost V 3 bases and J 5 bases; bases outside gene matches: 4. Germline V gives CDR1 SGHDT, CDR2 YYEEEE. The CDR3 runs 13 residues.

This clone appeared once. The chain employs TRBV7-8 and TRBJ2-7, with D maybe TRBD1 (7 bases). Per the germline V gene, CDR1 is SGHVS and CDR2 is FQNEAQ. CDR3 length: 16 residues. V lost 5 bases to trimming and J lost 2 bases, with 19 bases between them. The CDR3 is CASSGRDREATYEQYF. The CDR3 region has the DNA TGTGCCAGCAGCGGCCGAGACAGGGAGGCTACCTACGAGCAGTACTTC.

The gene calls are TRBV6-5 and TRBJ2-7; D possibly corresponds to TRBD2 (6 bases). The V gene lost 9 bases and the J gene lost 4 bases, with 22 bases spanning the gap. The V gene's germline CDR1 is MNHEY and CDR2 SVGAGI. The CDR3 contains 15 residues. CDR3 sequence: CASHNPAGREYEQYF. CDR3 DNA: TGTGCCAGTCATAACCCGGCGGGAAGGGAGTACGAGCAGTACTTC.

This chain connects TRBV19 to TRBJ2-2, with TRBD1 matching over 8 bases. CDR3 length equals 16 residues. Germline trimming cut 7 bases from V and 2 bases from J; bases unmatched to any gene: 9. CDR1 and CDR2 (germline): LNHDA, SQIVND (reference sequence). CDR3 in DNA: TGTGCCAGTAAACAGGGGGACAGGCGAAACACCGGGGAGCTGTTTTTT. This encodes CASKQGDRRNTGELFF.

The rearrangement joins TRBV11-3 to TRBJ1-3; D is undetermined. Trimming stripped 2 bases from V and 0 bases from J, with 14 bases between. Per the germline V gene, CDR1 is SGHNT and CDR2 is YENEEA. This CDR3 contains 17 residues. CDR3 loop: CASSLSLGKSSGNTIYF. As DNA, the CDR3 is TGTGCCAGCAGCTTATCGCTCGGCAAGAGCTCTGGAAACACCATATATTTT.

This clone showed up just once. The V call is TRBV6-1, the J call TRBJ2-2; D not resolved. V was trimmed by 4 bases and J by 0 bases, leaving 6 bases between them. This CDR3 has 14 amino acids. Germline-derived CDR1 and CDR2 are MNHNS and SASEGT. CDR3 region: CASSGLPNTGELFF. The CDR3 DNA follows: TGTGCCAGCAGTGGCCTCCCGAACACCGGGGAGCTGTTTTTT.

The gene calls are TRBV5-1 and TRBJ2-5, with D perhaps given as TRBD1 or TRBD2 (5 bases each). The germline V gene has CDR1 SGHRS and CDR2 YFSETQ. The CDR3 contains 15 residues. V was clipped by 0 bases and J by 3 bases, with 12 bases between them. The CDR3 coding sequence is TGCGCCAGCAGCTTGGTGGGGGTGGGCGAAGAGACCCAGTACTTC. Amino acids: CASSLVGVGEETQYF.

V is TRBV27 and J is TRBJ1-1; TRBD1 agrees at 7 bases. This CDR3 spans 15 amino acids. Per germline, CDR1 MNHEY and CDR2 SMNVEV (reference sequence). The ends lost 6 bases at V and 0 bases at J; junction bases unmatched: 7. Here the CDR3 reads CASSRAGGMNTEAFF. The CDR3 nucleotides read TGTGCCAGCAGCCGGGCAGGGGGGATGAACACTGAAGCTTTCTTT.

The rearrangement uses TRBV7-2 and TRBJ2-7; either TRBD1 or TRBD2 may supply D (5 bases each). The CDR3 is 12 amino acids. Trimming removed 8 bases from V and 2 bases from J, with 10 bases in between. The germline CDR1 and CDR2 sequences are SGHTA and FQGNSA. The CDR3 protein is CASREGTYEQYF. The DNA for the CDR3 is TGTGCCAGCCGCGAGGGGACCTACGAGCAGTACTTC.